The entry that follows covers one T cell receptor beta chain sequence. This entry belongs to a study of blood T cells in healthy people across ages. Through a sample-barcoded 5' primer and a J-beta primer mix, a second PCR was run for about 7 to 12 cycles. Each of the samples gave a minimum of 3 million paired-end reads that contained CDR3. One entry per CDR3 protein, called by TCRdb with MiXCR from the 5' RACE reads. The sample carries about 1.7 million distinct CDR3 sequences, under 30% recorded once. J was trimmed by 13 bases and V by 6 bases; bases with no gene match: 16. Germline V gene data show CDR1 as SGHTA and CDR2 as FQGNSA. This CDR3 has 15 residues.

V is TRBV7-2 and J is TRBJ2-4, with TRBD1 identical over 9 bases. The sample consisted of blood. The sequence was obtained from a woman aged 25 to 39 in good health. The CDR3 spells CASRHRDRVGDEQYF. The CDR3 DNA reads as TGTGCCAGCAGGCACCGGGACAGGGTGGGCGATGAGCAGTACTTC. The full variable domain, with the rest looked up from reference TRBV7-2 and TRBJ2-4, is GAGVSQSPSNKVTEKGKDVELRCDPISGHTALYWYRQSLGQGLEFLIYFQGNSAPDKSGLPSDRFSAERTGGSVSTLTIQRTQQEDSAVYLCASRHRDRVGDEQYFGAGTRLSVL.